This T cell receptor beta chain came from a study of blood T cell repertoires in COVID-19. Sequenced by immunoSEQ multiplex PCR; TCRdb stores in-frame clones only, minus some. The sample has around 130,000 clones; over 80% are singletons. Sequenced: PBMCs or T cells enriched from blood (not recorded which). This TCR came from a man aged 25-40 years who had recovered from COVID-19.

CDR3 bases: TGTGCCTGGAGTACGACTCCGGGACAGGTCCTGTTTTTT. Amino acids: CAWSTTPGQVLFF. V is TRBV30 and J is TRBJ1-4; 8 nucleotides match TRBD1. This CDR3 is built from 13 residues. Per germline, CDR1 GTSNPN and CDR2 SVGIG (reference sequence). After removal of 2 bases from V and 14 bases from J, the junction contained 10 bases not matched to a gene.